This TCR beta chain was obtained from a study of cytotoxic CD8 clonotypes in ibrutinib-treated CLL. Looking at the study overall: Response samples were drawn at a median of around 11 months of treatment, range 6 to 36. Sequencing produced an average of roughly 230,000 productive templates and 94,082 productive rearrangements per sample.

The ends were cut back, 0 bases at V and 2 bases at J, with 7 bases in the middle. Germline values: CDR1 SGHRS, CDR2 YFSETQ. This CDR3 region has 14 residues. In regard to this clone: The antigen is undetermined.

Repertoires were generated with immunoSEQ multiplex PCR, while TCRdb's copy carries only in-frame clones and drops some. The table lists roughly 100,000 clones, about 72% of them singletons. Notes on the study in general: Sustained-remission and progressing patients diverged in sampling times.

The sequence came from a human donor with chronic lymphocytic leukemia. Source: PBMCs, taken after 12 months of ibrutinib treatment. The chain recombines TRBV5-1 with TRBJ2-3; D unresolved. CDR3 sequence: CASSLVVITDTQYF. CDR3 sequence (DNA): TGCGCCAGCAGCTTGGTCGTCATCACAGATACGCAGTATTTT.